The 30 T cell receptor beta chains listed next were all sequenced from one sample in a study of CD8 T cells in Susac syndrome. Random hexamers were used to reverse transcribe an amount of roughly 0.45 to 1 ug RNA. From the immunoSEQ multiplex PCR reads, TCRdb called clonotypes with MiXCR, one entry per CDR3 protein. The data contain approximately 46,000 distinct CDR3 sequences, around 93% of them singletons. Source material: CD8+ T cells from PBMCs. All receptors derive from a human donor in good health.

This chain links TRBV12-3 or TRBV12-4 with TRBJ2-3; D gene unclear. The V and J ends lost 3 bases and 2 bases respectively, with 12 bases between them. The CDR3 spans 15 residues. The CDR3 sequence is CASSFVPATTDTQYF. In DNA, the CDR3 is TGTGCCAGCAGTTTCGTTCCGGCGACCACAGATACGCAGTATTTT.

The chain has TRBV6-5 and TRBJ1-2; D is undetermined. V lost 2 bases to trimming and J lost 4 bases, with 11 bases between them. Germline CDR1 and CDR2: MNHEY and SVGAGI. The CDR3 totals 14 residues. The CDR3 region is CASSYGRVLYGYTF. Here the CDR3 DNA reads TGTGCCAGCAGTTACGGCCGGGTTCTCTATGGCTACACCTTC.

CDR3 DNA sequence: TGTGCCAGAGGTGGCTCGGTGGCCGGGGAGCTGTTTTTT. Translating it yields CARGGSVAGELFF. The gene calls are TRBV7-9 and TRBJ2-2; D gene unclear. The CDR3 is 13 residues long. V was clipped by 9 bases and J by 6 bases, with 14 bases between them. Germline CDR1 is SEHNR and CDR2 is FQNEAQ (reference sequence).

The rearrangement links TRBV27 to TRBJ2-7, with a tentative D call TRBD1 (6 bases). The CDR3 runs 14 residues. Looked up from germline, CDR1 is MNHEY and CDR2 is SMNVEV (reference sequence). V gave up 3 bases and J gave up 6 bases, with 15 bases separating them. CDR3 amino acids: CASSFGRGFREQYF. CDR3 coding DNA: TGTGCCAGCAGTTTTGGCAGGGGATTCCGCGAGCAGTACTTC.

V usage is TRBV7-6 and J usage is TRBJ2-1; the D gene could be TRBD1 or TRBD2 (5 bases each). Germline assignment: CDR1 SGHVS and CDR2 FNYEAQ. This CDR3 has 14 residues. V was trimmed by 5 bases and J by 10 bases, leaving 18 bases between them. CDR3 protein: CASSRGGPLGEQFF. The CDR3 coding sequence is TGTGCCAGCAGCCGGGGCGGGCCCCTGGGGGAGCAGTTCTTC.

The chain has TRBV15 and TRBJ2-1, with D maybe TRBD1 (5 bases). This CDR3 comprises 14 residues. From germline, CDR1 is LNHNV and CDR2 YYDKDF (reference sequence). Trimming left V 0 bases short and J 7 bases short, with 10 bases between. Written as DNA, the CDR3 is TGTGCCACCAGCAGAGATAGGGCAGGGAATGAGCAGTTCTTC. Translated: CATSRDRAGNEQFF. Combining the CDR3 with reference TRBV15 and TRBJ2-1 gives the whole variable domain DAMVIQNPRYQVTQFGKPVTLSCSQTLNHNVMYWYQQKSSQAPKLLFHYYDKDFNNEADTPDNFQSRRPNTSFCFLDIRSPGLGDTAMYLCATSRDRAGNEQFFGPGTRLTVL.

V usage is TRBV9 and J usage is TRBJ2-7; D unresolved. The CDR3 is 13 residues long. Germline lookup yields CDR1 SGDLS and CDR2 YYNGEE. V lost 0 bases and J lost 6, with 10 bases in between. The CDR3 protein is CASSVEGSPEQYF. In DNA, the CDR3 is TGTGCCAGCAGCGTAGAAGGGTCCCCCGAGCAGTACTTC.

V usage is TRBV27 and J usage is TRBJ1-1; D gene ambiguous. The CDR3 is made up of 13 amino acids. V dropped 6 bases and J dropped 1 base, with 9 bases sitting between them. Germline assignment: CDR1 MNHEY and CDR2 SMNVEV (reference sequence). The CDR3 loop is CASSPTGNTEAFF. Written as DNA, the CDR3 is TGTGCCAGCAGCCCGACCGGGAACACTGAAGCTTTCTTT.

The chain recombines TRBV5-6 with TRBJ1-1; D is uncertain. Germline lookup yields CDR1 SGHDT and CDR2 YYEEEE. Trimming removed 2 bases from V and 6 bases from J, with 8 bases in between. This CDR3 is 12 amino acids long. CDR3: CASSFGGAEAFF. DNA of the CDR3: TGTGCCAGCAGCTTTGGAGGCGCTGAAGCTTTCTTT.

This clonotype was observed a handful of times. The V gene is TRBV11-2, the J gene TRBJ2-7, with no clear D. Trimming took 0 bases from V and 1 from J, leaving 13 bases between them. This CDR3 contains 16 residues. Germline CDR1 SGHAT, CDR2 FQNNGV. The CDR3 loop is CASSLEGDWISYEQYF. CDR3 DNA: TGTGCCAGCAGCTTAGAAGGTGATTGGATATCCTACGAGCAGTACTTC.

The CDR3: CASSGQGGDGYTF. The CDR3, as DNA: TGTGCCAGCAGTGGACAGGGTGGGGATGGCTACACCTTC. The V and J genes are TRBV2 and TRBJ1-2, with 7 bases aligning to TRBD1. The trim removed 4 bases at V and 6 bases at J, leaving 5 bases unmatched. This CDR3 region has 13 residues. Per the germline V gene, CDR1 is SNHLY and CDR2 is FYNNEI.

V gene TRBV7-9 combines with J gene TRBJ2-7; D not resolved. V was pared by 2 bases and J by 3 bases, with 11 bases between. There are 14 residues in the CDR3. Germline V CDR1 and CDR2: SEHNR, FQNEAQ (reference sequence). The CDR3 nucleotides are TGTGCCAGCAGCTTACGGTACCCCTTCTACGAGCAGTACTTC. Residues: CASSLRYPFYEQYF.

The chain employs TRBV4-1 and TRBJ1-1; D is unclear. Germline values: CDR1 MGHRA, CDR2 YSYEKL. The V and J ends lost 1 base and 4 bases respectively, with 16 bases between them. The CDR3 length is 16 residues. CDR3: CASSQGQAGKGTEAFF. CDR3 in DNA: TGCGCCAGCAGCCAAGGGCAAGCGGGAAAGGGCACTGAAGCTTTCTTT.

This clonotype was detected only a few times. The J gene is TRBJ2-5, the V gene TRBV4-1, with TRBD1 identical over 9 bases. V was pared by 6 bases and J by 14 bases, with 13 bases of the junction left unmatched. CDR1 is MGHRA, CDR2 YSYEKL, per germline. CDR3 length: 13 residues. CDR3 loop: CASRRQGDSLLYF. CDR3 nucleotides: TGCGCCAGCAGACGACAGGGGGATAGCCTCCTTTACTTC.

The rearrangement joins TRBV6-4 to TRBJ1-1; 11 bases align to TRBD1. Trimming cost V 2 bases and J 5 bases; bases outside gene matches: 10. The CDR3 has 17 amino acids. Germline V gene data show CDR1 as MRHNA and CDR2 as SNTAGT. CDR3 protein: CASSDTWTGGAVTEAFF. For the CDR3, the DNA is TGTGCCAGCAGTGACACTTGGACAGGGGGCGCGGTGACTGAAGCTTTCTTT.

This chain links TRBV29-1 with TRBJ2-7, with TRBD2 matching 9 bases. With V trimmed by 4 bases and J by 1 base, 2 bases remained unmatched. Germline loops: CDR1 SQVTM, CDR2 ANQGSEA. The CDR3 extends over 13 amino acids. The CDR3: CSVGLAESYEQYF. For the CDR3, the DNA is TGCAGCGTTGGACTAGCGGAGTCCTACGAGCAGTACTTC.

V and J are TRBV6-2 or TRBV6-3 and TRBJ2-5, with TRBD1 matching 7 bases. CDR3 length: 15 residues. Germline CDR1 and CDR2: MNHEY and SVGEGT. V was pared by 7 bases and J by 5 bases, with 13 bases of the junction left unmatched. The CDR3: CASTTPLGQEETQYF. CDR3 bases: TGTGCCAGCACCACTCCCCTCGGACAGGAGGAGACCCAGTACTTC.

The chain recombines TRBV2 with TRBJ1-1, with 8 positions matching TRBD1. Trimming cost V 4 bases and J 5 bases; bases outside gene matches: 12. Germline CDR1 SNHLY, CDR2 FYNNEI. The CDR3 totals 16 residues. The CDR3 DNA reads TGTGCCAGCAGTGCCCGCCATACGGACAGGGCTACTGAAGCTTTCTTT. Translation: CASSARHTDRATEAFF.

The V and J genes are TRBV29-1 and TRBJ1-2, with D unresolved. CDR1 and CDR2 (germline): SQVTM, ANQGSEA. V gave up 1 base and J gave up 5 bases, with 8 bases separating them. This CDR3 has 12 amino acids. The CDR3: CSVEVSEYGYTF. The CDR3, as DNA: TGCAGCGTTGAAGTCTCCGAATATGGCTACACCTTC.

The chain couples TRBV11-2 to TRBJ2-7; 8 bases map to TRBD2. Trimming cost V 5 bases and J 4 bases; bases outside gene matches: 7. The germline CDR1 and CDR2 sequences are SGHAT and FQNNGV. The CDR3 runs to 14 residues. CDR3 in amino acids: CASSEEAGEYEQYF. The CDR3 bases are TGTGCCAGCAGCGAAGAAGCGGGAGAGTACGAGCAGTACTTC.

J is TRBJ2-2 and V is TRBV24-1; D is undetermined. This CDR3 contains 13 residues. V was trimmed by 0 bases and J by 6 bases, leaving 4 bases between them. Germline V CDR1 and CDR2: KGHDR, SFDVKD. The CDR3 reads CATSDLGAGELFF. The CDR3 DNA is TGTGCCACCAGTGATTTGGGAGCCGGGGAGCTGTTTTTT.

This chain joins TRBV7-9 and TRBJ2-1, with TRBD2 matching 13 bases. The CDR3 has 16 residues. Germline assignment: CDR1 SEHNR and CDR2 FQNEAQ (reference sequence). The V and J ends lost 4 bases and 8 bases, in that order; junction bases with no gene match: 8. Here the CDR3 reads CASSSILAGGPHEQFF. CDR3 bases: TGTGCCAGCAGCTCAATACTAGCGGGAGGGCCGCATGAGCAGTTCTTC.

V gene TRBV6-5 combines with J gene TRBJ1-5, with 8 bases identical to TRBD1. CDR3 length: 13 residues. With 6 bases clipped from V and 7 bases from J, the junction kept 5 bases outside the gene matches. The germline gives CDR1 MNHEY, CDR2 SVGAGI. CDR3 nucleotide sequence: TGTGCCAGCAGCTACGGACAGGGCCAGCCCCAGCATTTT. Its protein is CASSYGQGQPQHF.

This clonotype was detected a few times. The chain combines TRBV27 with TRBJ2-5, with TRBD2 matching over 7 bases. The ends lost 0 bases at V and 3 bases at J; junction bases unmatched: 7. CDR3 length: 16 amino acids. CDR1 and CDR2 from the germline V gene are MNHEY and SMNVEV (reference sequence). CDR3 protein: CASSLSSGSGEETQYF. CDR3 nucleotide sequence: TGTGCCAGCAGTTTATCGTCCGGGAGCGGGGAAGAGACCCAGTACTTC.

This clonotype has only one observation. The V gene is TRBV7-9, the J gene TRBJ2-1, with unresolved D. Trimming took 4 bases from V and 0 from J, leaving 10 bases between them. Germline V gives CDR1 SEHNR, CDR2 FQNEAQ (reference sequence). The CDR3 totals 15 residues. This CDR3 is CASSSSEYSYNEQFF. DNA for the CDR3: TGTGCCAGCAGCTCCTCCGAATACTCCTACAATGAGCAGTTCTTC.

J is TRBJ2-2 and V is TRBV7-9; possible D gene TRBD1, 6 bases. Germline V gene lookup returns CDR1 SEHNR and CDR2 FQNEAQ (reference sequence). The V gene lost 6 bases and the J gene lost 0 bases, with 11 bases spanning the gap. This CDR3 spans 15 amino acids. CDR3: CASSSTGSNTGELFF. The CDR3 DNA reads as TGTGCCAGCAGTTCGACAGGATCGAACACCGGGGAGCTGTTTTTT.

V usage is TRBV6-2 or TRBV6-3 and J usage is TRBJ1-1; D is ambiguous. Trimming took 7 bases from V and 4 from J, leaving 13 bases between them. CDR1 and CDR2 from the germline V gene are MNHEY and SVGEGT. This CDR3 contains 13 residues. The CDR3 reads CASNQEVVTEAFF. As DNA, the CDR3 is TGTGCCAGCAACCAGGAGGTTGTCACTGAAGCTTTCTTT.

The rearrangement joins TRBV4-1 to TRBJ2-1; no reliable D call. V was trimmed by 1 base and J by 10 bases, leaving 5 bases between them. The CDR3 contains 11 residues. The germline V gene has CDR1 MGHRA and CDR2 YSYEKL. For the CDR3, the DNA is TGCGCCAGCAGCCAAGGATCAGAGCAGTTCTTC. It is translated as CASSQGSEQFF.

The chain couples TRBV3-1 to TRBJ2-7; weak D call: TRBD1 (5 bases). Looked up from germline, CDR1 is LGHDT and CDR2 is YNNKEL (reference sequence). This CDR3 is built from 13 residues. V gave up 6 bases and J gave up 2 bases, with 11 bases separating them. CDR3 coding DNA: TGTGCCAGCAGTCTCGACAGCGCCTACGAGCAGTACTTC. It encodes CASSLDSAYEQYF.

This rearrangement joins TRBV6-6 to TRBJ1-6, with TRBD1 matching 7 bases. Unmatched junction bases numbered 3, after V lost 0 bases and J lost 7 bases. The CDR3 consists of 15 residues. The germline CDR1 and CDR2 sequences are MNHNY and SVGAGI (reference sequence). As DNA, the CDR3 is TGTGCCAGCAGTTACTCGGCAGGGGGGAATTCACCCCTCCACTTT. It encodes CASSYSAGGNSPLHF.